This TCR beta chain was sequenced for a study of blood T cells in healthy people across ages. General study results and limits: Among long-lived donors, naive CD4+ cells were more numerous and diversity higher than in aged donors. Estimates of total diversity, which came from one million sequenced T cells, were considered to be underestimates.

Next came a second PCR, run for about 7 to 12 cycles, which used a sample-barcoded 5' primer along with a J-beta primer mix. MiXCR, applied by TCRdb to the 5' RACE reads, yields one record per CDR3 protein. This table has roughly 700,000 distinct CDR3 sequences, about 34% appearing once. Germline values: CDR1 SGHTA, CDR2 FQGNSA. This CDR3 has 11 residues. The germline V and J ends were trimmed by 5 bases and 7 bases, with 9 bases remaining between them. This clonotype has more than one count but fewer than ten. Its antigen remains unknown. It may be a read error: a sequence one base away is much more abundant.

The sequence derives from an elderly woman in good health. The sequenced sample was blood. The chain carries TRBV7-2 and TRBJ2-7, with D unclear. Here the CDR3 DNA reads TGTGCCAGCAGCGTAAATGATGAGCAGTACTTC. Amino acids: CASSVNDEQYF.